This T cell receptor beta chain was recorded in a study of Tregs in tolerant kidney transplant recipients. Clones were read by immunoSEQ multiplex PCR, and TCRdb kept only the in-frame ones, dropping some. The table records about 240,000 clones, 84% of them present only once. From germline, CDR1 is MNHEY and CDR2 SMNVEV (reference sequence). V was pared by 5 bases and J by 2 bases, with 10 bases between. The CDR3 runs to 14 residues. The sequence was collected from a human donor in good health. Sequenced sample: CD4+ T cells from blood. The V gene is TRBV27, the J gene TRBJ1-5; possibly TRBD1 for D (5 bases). Here the CDR3 reads CASSPRDGNQPQHF. In DNA, the CDR3 is TGTGCCAGCAGTCCCCGGGACGGCAATCAGCCCCAGCATTTT.